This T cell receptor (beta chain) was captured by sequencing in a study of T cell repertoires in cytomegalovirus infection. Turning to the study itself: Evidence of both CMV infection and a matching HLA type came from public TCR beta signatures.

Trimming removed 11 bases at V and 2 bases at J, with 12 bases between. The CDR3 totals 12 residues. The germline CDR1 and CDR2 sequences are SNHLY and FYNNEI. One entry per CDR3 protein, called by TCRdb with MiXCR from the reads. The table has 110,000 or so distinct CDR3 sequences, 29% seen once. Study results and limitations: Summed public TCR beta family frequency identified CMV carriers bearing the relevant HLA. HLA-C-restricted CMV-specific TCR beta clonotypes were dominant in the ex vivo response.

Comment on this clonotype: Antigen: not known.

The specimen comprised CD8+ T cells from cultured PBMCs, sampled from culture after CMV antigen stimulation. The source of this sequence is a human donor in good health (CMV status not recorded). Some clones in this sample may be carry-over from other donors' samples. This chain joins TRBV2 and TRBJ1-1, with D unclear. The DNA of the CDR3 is TGTGCCGCACGGGTTAGAAACACTGAAGCTTTCTTT. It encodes CAARVRNTEAFF. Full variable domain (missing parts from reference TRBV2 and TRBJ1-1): EPEVTQTPSHQVTQMGQEVILRCVPISNHLYFYWYRQILGQKVEFLVSFYNNEISEKSEIFDDQFSVERPDGSNFTLKIRSTKLEDSAMYFCAARVRNTEAFFGQGTRLTVV.